These T cell receptor beta chains were read from a single sample in a study of regulatory T cells in long-lasting Graves disease. TCRdb re-derived calls from the multiplex PCR reads in MiXCR, one entry per CDR3 protein. The repertoire holds about 450,000 distinct CDR3 sequences, with about 14% as singletons. A further study also used this sample, focusing on T cells in Graves' hyperthyroidism and ophthalmopathy.

Here the sequenced sample was peripheral blood mononuclear cells (PBMCs), taken at new diagnosis, from a patient treated with antithyroid drugs. These receptors were obtained from a woman aged 45 to 65 with Graves disease. The CDR3 runs from the conserved cysteine through the conserved F or W. D genes are given only for firm matches. For some rows the clone size is stated as once, few or many, or as a class when expanded; others skip it.

V,size,J,D,DNA,CDR3
TRBV3-1,NA,TRBJ2-2,NA,TGTGCCAGCAGCCCCACGGGGACCGGGGAGCTGTTTTTT,CASSPTGTGELFF
TRBV4-1,few,TRBJ2-2,NA,TGCGCCAGCAGACCCACCCTGGGATACACCGGGGAGCTGTTTTTT,CASRPTLGYTGELFF
TRBV20-1,NA,TRBJ2-1,TRBD2,TGCAGTGCGGGAGTAGCGGGGATAAGCTCCTACAATGAGCAGTTCTTC,CSAGVAGISSYNEQFF
TRBV10-3,few,TRBJ2-7,NA,TGTGCCATCAGTGAGTCGACTCGGGGGTGGTACGAGCAGTACTTC,CAISESTRGWYEQYF
TRBV3-1,many,TRBJ1-1,NA,TGTGCCAGCAGCTTCACAGTGAACACTGAAGCTTTCTTT,CASSFTVNTEAFF
TRBV30,few,TRBJ2-3,TRBD2,TGTGCCTGGAGTCCGGGACTAGCGGGAGCCACAGATACGCAGTATTTT,CAWSPGLAGATDTQYF
TRBV29-1,many,TRBJ2-1,NA,TGCAGCGTTGAGACCCGACTTGCCTACAATGAGCAGTTCTTC,CSVETRLAYNEQFF
TRBV5-5,NA,TRBJ2-3,NA,TGTGCCAGCAGCTTAGCGGTAGGGATTCGCACAGATACGCAGTATTTT,CASSLAVGIRTDTQYF
TRBV19,many,TRBJ2-2,TRBD2,TGTGCCAGTAGGCGGGTAGCGGGAGCGGTGTTCACCGGGGAGCTGTTTTTT,CASRRVAGAVFTGELFF
TRBV7-3,many,TRBJ2-1,TRBD2,TGTGCCAGCAGCGAACCACCGGGACTAGCGGGGGTGCCGAGGTCCTACAATGAGCAGTTCTTC,CASSEPPGLAGVPRSYNEQFF
TRBV28,few,TRBJ1-1,NA,TGTGCCAGCAGTTTCCCGGTTGGCTCACCTGAAGCTTTCTTT,CASSFPVGSPEAFF
TRBV3-1,NA,TRBJ2-3,TRBD2,TGTGCCAGCAGCTTCGGGACTAGCGTACTCACAGATACGCAGTATTTT,CASSFGTSVLTDTQYF
TRBV2,once,TRBJ1-2,NA,TGTGCCAGCAGTTTACAGGGCTCTAACTATGGCTACACCTTC,CASSLQGSNYGYTF
TRBV5-6,many,TRBJ1-2,NA,TGTGCCAGCAGCGAACAGGGTTCTGGCTACACCTTC,CASSEQGSGYTF
TRBV24-1,many,TRBJ1-5,TRBD1,TGTGCCACCAGTGATGACAGGGGGCGAGGTCAGCCCCAGCATTTT,CATSDDRGRGQPQHF
TRBV28,many,TRBJ2-7,NA,TGTGCCAGCACCCTAGGGCTCAAACCCTACGAGCAGTACTTC,CASTLGLKPYEQYF
TRBV6-1,NA,TRBJ1-2,NA,TGTGCCAGCAGGGGGACAATCGGCTACACCTTC,CASRGTIGYTF
TRBV28,many,TRBJ1-2,NA,TGTGCCAGCAGTTTTCGACAAACACACGGCTACATCTTC,CASSFRQTHGYIF
TRBV28,many,TRBJ2-7,TRBD1,TGTGCCAGCAGTTCCACCGGGACAGGGATCATCTACGAGCAGTACTTC,CASSSTGTGIIYEQYF
TRBV19,few,TRBJ2-2,TRBD2,TGTGCCAGTAGTATAGATCATGCGGGAGGTCGAACCGGGGAGCTGTTTTTT,CASSIDHAGGRTGELFF
TRBV5-1,NA,TRBJ2-1,NA,TGCGCCAGCAGCTACAGTGAAGCCTACAATGAGCAGTTCTTC,CASSYSEAYNEQFF
TRBV12-3/TRBV12-4,many,TRBJ2-1,TRBD2,TGTGCCAGCAGTTGGGACTATCAGACAAACAATGAGCAGTTCTTC,CASSWDYQTNNEQFF
TRBV4-1,few,TRBJ1-5,NA,TGCGCCAGCAGCCAAGAGACCCAGGTTCAGCCCCAGCATTTT,CASSQETQVQPQHF
TRBV4-1,few,TRBJ2-5,TRBD2,TGCGCCAGCAGCCACATACTAGCGGGAGAGGAGACCCAGTACTTC,CASSHILAGEETQYF
TRBV5-1,few,TRBJ2-1,NA,TGCGCCAGCAGCTTAAGGGGCCCTTTCAATGAGCAGTTCTTC,CASSLRGPFNEQFF
TRBV27,many,TRBJ2-5,NA,TGTGCCAGCAGTTTAAGCCCCCCCGACATGGGGCGAGAGACCCAGTACTTC,CASSLSPPDMGRETQYF
TRBV9,few,TRBJ2-2,TRBD2,TGTGCCAGCAGCGTACAACTAGCGGGAGTGGGCGGGGAGCTGTTTTTT,CASSVQLAGVGGELFF
TRBV2,many,TRBJ1-5,TRBD1,TGTGCCAGCCGGAGAGGACAGGGGGAGAGCAATCAGCCCCAGCATTTT,CASRRGQGESNQPQHF
TRBV30,many,TRBJ1-5,NA,TGTGCCTGGAGTGTAGGAGGAGGAAATCAGCCCCAGCATTTT,CAWSVGGGNQPQHF
TRBV28,many,TRBJ1-2,NA,TGTGCCAGCAGTACCCCGGGGGGGATCGACTATGGCTACACCTTC,CASSTPGGIDYGYTF
TRBV19,NA,TRBJ2-5,NA,TGTGCCACTCAATCAACGCCAGTTTTTCAAGAGACCCAGTACTTC,CATQSTPVFQETQYF
TRBV6-1,many,TRBJ1-5,NA,TGTGCCAGCAGTGAAAGCGTCAGAATTAGCAATCAGCCCCAGCATTTT,CASSESVRISNQPQHF
TRBV27,many,TRBJ2-2,NA,TGTGCCAGCAGTTTATCAGCTAGGTTCCACACCGGGGAGCTGTTTTTT,CASSLSARFHTGELFF
TRBV6-2/TRBV6-3,few,TRBJ2-7,NA,TGTGCCAGCAGTTCCGTCCGACAGGAGACCTCCTACGAGCAGTACTTC,CASSSVRQETSYEQYF
TRBV19,few,TRBJ2-7,TRBD2,TGTGCCAGTAGTATAGGCCCCGGACTAGCGGGACTATACGAGCAGTACTTC,CASSIGPGLAGLYEQYF
TRBV2,many,TRBJ1-3,NA,TGTGCCAGCAGTCCTTCGGGAAGTGGAAACACCATATATTTT,CASSPSGSGNTIYF
TRBV10-3,few,TRBJ2-1,TRBD2,TGTGCCATCAACACAATAGCGGGAGGGCCTGACAATGAGCAGTTCTTC,CAINTIAGGPDNEQFF
TRBV7-3,NA,TRBJ2-3,TRBD2,TGTGCCAGCAGCTGGGGACTAGCGGGAGCCTCAGATACGCAGTATTTT,CASSWGLAGASDTQYF
TRBV11-1,few,TRBJ2-7,TRBD2,TGCGCCAGCAGCCAACATGAATCTGACGGGGGGGGAACCTACGAGCAGTACTTC,CASSQHESDGGGTYEQYF
TRBV6-1,NA,TRBJ1-4,NA,TGTGCCAGCAGTGAACGTACCGGGACTTTCGAAAAACTGTTTTTT,CASSERTGTFEKLFF
TRBV7-2,few,TRBJ1-6,NA,TGTGCCAGCAGTTCTCCGGACGGACGGAAAAATTCACCCCTCCACTTT,CASSSPDGRKNSPLHF
TRBV3-1,NA,TRBJ1-1,NA,TGTGCCGGCAGCCACGAACCGACACGGGCAAGGACTGAAGCTTTCTTT,CAGSHEPTRARTEAFF
TRBV6-2/TRBV6-3,NA,TRBJ2-7,NA,TGTGCCAGCAGTTACTCGAACAGGGCTACCGAGCAGTACTTC,CASSYSNRATEQYF
TRBV10-3,NA,TRBJ2-1,TRBD2,TGTGCCATCAGTGAGTCGTTCGGTCGGCCTAGCGGGAGGGAGGGCTCCTACAATGAGCAGTTCTTC,CAISESFGRPSGREGSYNEQFF
TRBV19,NA,TRBJ1-3,NA,TGTGCCAGTAGAGCGGACTCAACCAACTCTGGAAACACCATATATTTT,CASRADSTNSGNTIYF
TRBV28,many,TRBJ1-5,TRBD1,TGTGCCAGCAGCCAGGGGGGGGCCCGTCAGCCCCAGCATTTT,CASSQGGARQPQHF
TRBV10-3,many,TRBJ2-7,NA,TGTGCCATCAGTGAGAGGGACATCTCCTACGAGCAGTACTTC,CAISERDISYEQYF
TRBV12-3/TRBV12-4,many,TRBJ2-7,TRBD2,TGTGCCAGCAGTCCAGGACTAGCGGGACGAAGCTCCTACGAGCAGTACTTC,CASSPGLAGRSSYEQYF